This T cell receptor (beta chain) was profiled in a study of immune evolution from preneoplasia to lung adenocarcinoma. Study conclusions and caveats: Later-stage lesions seemingly showed higher T cell density and diversity than normal lung. KRAS-mutant nodules had the highest T cell clonality.

Between the mid-2010s and the late 2010s, patients underwent resection in Japan or China. This clone was counted between two and nine times. Its antigen is currently unknown. TCRdb's copy holds only in-frame clones and misses some; the assay was immunoSEQ multiplex PCR. The repertoire holds 4,000 to 4,500 clones, 86% seen once, with 3.5% to 5% in the top ten. The CDR3 contains 13 residues. The clonotype originates from a donor older than 65 with lung adenocarcinoma. Sequencing was performed on FFPE minimally invasive lung adenocarcinoma tissue. This chain uses TRBV21-1 with TRBJ2-3; no DNA check was done on the table's D call, TRBD2. TRBV21-1 corresponds to a pseudogene. The CDR3 DNA sequence: TGTGCCACCCTGCGGGGTTACACAGATACGCAGTATTTT. This gives the protein CATLRGYTDTQYF.